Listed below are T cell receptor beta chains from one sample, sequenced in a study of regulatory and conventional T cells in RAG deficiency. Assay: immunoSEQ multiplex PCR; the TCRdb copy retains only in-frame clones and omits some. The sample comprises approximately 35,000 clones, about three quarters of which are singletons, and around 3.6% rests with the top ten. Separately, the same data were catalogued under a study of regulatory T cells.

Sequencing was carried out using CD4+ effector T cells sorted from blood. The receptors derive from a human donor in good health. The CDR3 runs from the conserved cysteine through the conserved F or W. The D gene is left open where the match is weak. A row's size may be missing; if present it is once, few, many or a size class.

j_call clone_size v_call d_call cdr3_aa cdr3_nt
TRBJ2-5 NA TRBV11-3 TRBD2 CASSHGGVETQYF TGTGCCAGCTCTCATGGGGGGGTCGAGACCCAGTACTTC
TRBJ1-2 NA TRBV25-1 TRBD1 CASSNNIPRDSYGYTF TGTGCCAGCAGTAACAACATCCCCCGGGACAGCTATGGCTACACCTTC
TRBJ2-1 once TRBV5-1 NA CASSATVYYNEQQFF TGCGCCAGCAGCGCGACAGTATACTACAATGAGCAGCAGTTCTTC
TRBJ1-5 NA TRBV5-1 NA CASSLDGPRGNQPQHF TGCGCCAGCAGCTTGGACGGCCCTAGGGGCAATCAGCCCCAGCATTTT
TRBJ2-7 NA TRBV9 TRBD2 CASSVGGTSSYEQYF TGTGCCAGCAGCGTAGGTGGGACTAGCTCCTACGAGCAGTACTTC
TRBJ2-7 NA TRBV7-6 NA CASSLLTGRQTYEQYF TGTGCCAGCAGCTTATTAACGGGACGCCAAACCTACGAGCAGTACTTC
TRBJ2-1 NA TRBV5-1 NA CASSPGSRGSSYNEQFF TGCGCCAGCAGCCCAGGTTCCCGGGGAAGCTCCTACAATGAGCAGTTCTTC
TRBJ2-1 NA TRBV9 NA CASSISPGTHEQFF TGTGCCAGCAGCATCTCCCCCGGGACTCACGAGCAGTTCTTC
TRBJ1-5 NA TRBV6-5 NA CASRRSGYNQPQHF TGTGCCAGCAGACGATCAGGGTACAATCAGCCCCAGCATTTT
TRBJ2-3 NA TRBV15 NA CATSRFVNLQDTTDTQYF TGTGCCACCAGCAGATTCGTAAACCTTCAGGATACAACAGATACGCAGTATTTT
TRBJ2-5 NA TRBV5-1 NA CASSPSPGTEETQYF TGCGCCAGCAGCCCTAGTCCCGGGACGGAAGAGACCCAGTACTTC
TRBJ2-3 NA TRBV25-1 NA CASAQGSTDTQYF TGTGCCAGCGCCCAGGGGAGCACAGATACGCAGTATTTT
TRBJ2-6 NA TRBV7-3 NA CASSPRFLPGANVLTF TGTGCCAGCAGCCCACGCTTCCTCCCTGGGGCCAACGTCCTGACTTTC
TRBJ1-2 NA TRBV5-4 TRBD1 CASSFPGTGGIGGYTF TGTGCCAGCAGCTTCCCCGGGACAGGGGGGATCGGTGGCTACACCTTC
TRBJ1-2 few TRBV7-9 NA CASSLQDYGYTF TGTGCCAGCAGCTTACAGGACTATGGCTACACCTTC
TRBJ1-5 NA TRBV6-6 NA CASSYSVQLSNQPQHF TGTGCCAGCAGTTACTCTGTGCAGTTAAGCAATCAGCCCCAGCATTTT
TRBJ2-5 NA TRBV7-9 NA CASSTPAGTLYQETQYF TGTGCCAGCAGCACGCCCGCAGGGACCTTATACCAAGAGACCCAGTACTTC
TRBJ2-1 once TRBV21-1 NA CASSPAGQGYMDEQFF TGTGCCAGCAGCCCGGCGGGACAGGGGTATATGGATGAGCAGTTCTTC
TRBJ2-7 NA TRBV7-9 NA CAGEGDHEQYF TGTGCCGGAGAGGGTGACCACGAGCAGTACTTC
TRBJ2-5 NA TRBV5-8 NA CASSWGGALETQYF TGTGCCAGCAGCTGGGGGGGGGCCCTGGAGACCCAGTACTTC
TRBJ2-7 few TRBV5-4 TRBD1 CASSFGQGGGYEQYF TGTGCCAGCAGCTTTGGACAGGGTGGTGGCTACGAGCAGTACTTC
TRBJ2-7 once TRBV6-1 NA CASSAYGGETYEQYF TGTGCCAGCAGTGCCTACGGGGGAGAAACCTACGAGCAGTACTTC
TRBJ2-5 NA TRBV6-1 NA CASSEIYQETQYF TGTGCCAGCAGTGAAATATACCAAGAGACCCAGTACTTC
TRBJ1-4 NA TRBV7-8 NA CASSLGTANGEKLFF TGTGCCAGCAGCCTCGGGACGGCCAACGGTGAAAAACTGTTTTTT
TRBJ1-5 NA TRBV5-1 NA CASSLGGSSNQPQHF TGCGCCAGCAGCTTGGGGGGGTCTAGCAATCAGCCCCAGCATTTT
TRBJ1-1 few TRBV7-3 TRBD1 CASSLMGQGAINTEAFF TGTGCCAGCAGCTTGATGGGACAGGGGGCAATAAACACTGAAGCTTTCTTT
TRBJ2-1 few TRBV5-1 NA CASSLAPGRRLFF TGCGCCAGCAGCTTGGCCCCAGGAAGAAGGTTGTTCTTC
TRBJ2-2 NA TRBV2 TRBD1 CASTSQGFPSAGELFF TGTGCCAGCACGTCACAGGGGTTCCCGTCGGCCGGGGAGCTGTTTTTT
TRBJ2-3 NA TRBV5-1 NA CASSLESDTQYF TGCGCCAGCAGCTTAGAGTCAGATACGCAGTATTTT
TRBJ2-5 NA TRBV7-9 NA CASSLSGQETQYF TGTGCCAGCAGCTTAAGCGGGCAAGAGACCCAGTACTTC
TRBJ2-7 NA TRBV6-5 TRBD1 CASSSPGQGRYEQYF TGTGCCAGCTCCTCTCCGGGACAGGGGAGGTACGAGCAGTACTTC
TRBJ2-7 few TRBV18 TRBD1 CASSPNRGDPYEQYF TGTGCCAGCTCACCTAACAGGGGGGACCCTTACGAGCAGTACTTC
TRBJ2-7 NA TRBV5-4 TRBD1 CASSLRDRAYEQYF TGTGCCAGCAGCCTCCGGGACAGGGCCTACGAGCAGTACTTC
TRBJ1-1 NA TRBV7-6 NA CASSFPRTGTGNTEAFF TGTGCCAGCAGCTTCCCCCGAACCGGGACTGGGAACACTGAAGCTTTCTTT
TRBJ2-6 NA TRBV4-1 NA CASSQEIVPTGANVLTF TGCGCCAGCAGCCAAGAGATAGTACCGACAGGGGCCAACGTCCTGACTTTC
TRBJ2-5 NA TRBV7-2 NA CASSFDRVQETQYF TGTGCCAGCAGCTTCGACAGAGTCCAAGAGACCCAGTACTTC
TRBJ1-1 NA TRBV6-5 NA CASRVEQGNTEAFF TGTGCCAGCAGGGTAGAACAGGGGAACACTGAAGCTTTCTTT
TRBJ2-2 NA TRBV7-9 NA CASSLAAANTGELFF TGTGCCAGCAGCTTAGCCGCTGCGAACACCGGGGAGCTGTTTTTT
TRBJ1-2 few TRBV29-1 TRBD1 CSVAGTGGRNGYTF TGCAGCGTCGCAGGGACAGGGGGCAGAAATGGCTACACCTTC
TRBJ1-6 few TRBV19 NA CASSSLPSSPLHF TGTGCCAGTAGTAGCCTCCCCAGTTCACCCCTCCACTTT
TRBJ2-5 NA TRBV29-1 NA CSAASEETQYF TGCAGCGCCGCATCGGAGGAGACCCAGTACTTC
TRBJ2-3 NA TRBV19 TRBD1 CASSLRDRGTDTQYF TGTGCCAGTAGTCTCAGGGACAGGGGGACAGATACGCAGTATTTT
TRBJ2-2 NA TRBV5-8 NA CASSTNPTGELFF TGTGCCAGCAGCACCAACCCCACCGGGGAGCTGTTTTTT
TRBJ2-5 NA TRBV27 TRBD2 CASSFTSGGAGKTQYF TGTGCCAGCAGTTTTACTAGCGGGGGGGCCGGGAAGACCCAGTACTTC
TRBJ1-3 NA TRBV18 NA CASSPPGATGNTIYF TGTGCCAGCTCACCTCCGGGGGCAACTGGAAACACCATATATTTT
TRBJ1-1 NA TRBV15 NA CATSSRGIRNTEAFF TGTGCCACCAGCAGCAGAGGGATCCGGAACACTGAAGCTTTCTTT
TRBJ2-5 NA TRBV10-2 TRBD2 CASRAPGGGKETQYF TGCGCCAGCAGAGCACCGGGAGGGGGAAAAGAGACCCAGTACTTC
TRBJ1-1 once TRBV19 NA CASSMGRENTEAFF TGTGCCAGTAGTATGGGCAGGGAGAACACTGAAGCTTTCTTT
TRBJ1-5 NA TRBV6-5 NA CASSRYPQGNQPQHF TGTGCCAGCAGTCGTTATCCGCAGGGGAATCAGCCCCAGCATTTT
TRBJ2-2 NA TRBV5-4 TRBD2 CASTDPGLADTGELFF TGTGCCAGCACCGACCCGGGACTAGCAGACACCGGGGAGCTGTTTTTT
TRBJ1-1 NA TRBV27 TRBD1 CASAGGPDTEAFF TGTGCCAGCGCAGGGGGGCCGGACACTGAAGCTTTCTTT
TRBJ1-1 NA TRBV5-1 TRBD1 CASSHGTGGAGNTEAFF TGCGCCAGCAGCCACGGGACAGGGGGAGCAGGTAACACTGAAGCTTTCTTT
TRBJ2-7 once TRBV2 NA CASRLGYSYYEQYF TGTGCCAGCAGATTAGGGTACAGTTACTACGAGCAGTACTTC
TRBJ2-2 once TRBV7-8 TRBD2 CASSVPRRAGAAGELFF TGTGCCAGCAGCGTACCCCGGAGAGCGGGGGCCGCCGGGGAGCTGTTTTTT
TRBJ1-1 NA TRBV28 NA CASSFLMTVNTEAFF TGTGCCAGCAGTTTTTTGATGACAGTGAACACTGAAGCTTTCTTT
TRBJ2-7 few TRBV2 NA CASRPGLTRYEQYF TGTGCCAGCAGACCTGGACTTACGCGCTACGAGCAGTACTTC
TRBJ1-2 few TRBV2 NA CAIESRAPEGYTF TGTGCCATCGAAAGCCGGGCCCCGGAAGGCTACACCTTC
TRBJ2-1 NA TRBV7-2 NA CASSSQRGAGQFF TGTGCCAGCAGCTCCCAACGGGGGGCGGGGCAGTTCTTC
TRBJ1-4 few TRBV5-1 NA CASSLALEREKLFF TGCGCCAGCAGCTTGGCCCTGGAAAGGGAAAAACTGTTTTTT
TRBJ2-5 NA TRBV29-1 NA CSVRGGQETQYF TGCAGCGTTAGAGGGGGACAAGAGACCCAGTACTTC